This is a list of T cell receptor beta chains from one sample in a study of cytomegalovirus exposure and HLA in healthy donors. Measured with immunoSEQ multiplex PCR; TCRdb has only the in-frame clones, and not every one. Found here are roughly 100,000 clones, about 85% of them singletons; the top ten hold under 4.5%. Sample: PBMCs. The receptors were sampled from a female donor in good health and CMV-seropositive. Each CDR3 is given with its conserved first and last residue. The D gene is left open where the match is weak. Some rows have no size entry. The others give once, few or many, or a class for an expanded clone.

V gene	J gene	D gene	clone size	CDR3 DNA	CDR3 protein
TRBV30	TRBJ1-1	-	-	TGTGCCTGGAGTGTGAGAGGGGGCACTGAAGCTTTCTTT	CAWSVRGGTEAFF
TRBV4-1	TRBJ2-1	-	-	TGCGCCAGCAGCACCCCCGCGACAGATTATTACAATGAGCAGTTCTTC	CASSTPATDYYNEQFF
TRBV5-1	TRBJ1-5	-	-	TGCGCCAGCCGACAGGATAGCAATCAGCCCCAGCATTTT	CASRQDSNQPQHF
TRBV14	TRBJ1-3	TRBD1	-	TGTGCCAGCAGCCTCTTGGACAGGGGCTCTGGAAACACCATATATTTT	CASSLLDRGSGNTIYF
TRBV4-1	TRBJ2-1	-	once	TGCGCCAGCAGCCAAGAAGTGCCGGCCTACAATGAGCAGTTCTTC	CASSQEVPAYNEQFF
TRBV28	TRBJ1-4	-	-	TGTGCCAGCAGGCTTACCGGGACTCCTACCGGGGAAAAACTGTTTTTT	CASRLTGTPTGEKLFF
TRBV6-6	TRBJ1-6	TRBD1	-	TGTGCCAGCAGTTACTCGGACAGGGTGGAATCACCCCTCCACTTT	CASSYSDRVESPLHF
TRBV7-2	TRBJ2-1	TRBD2	few	TGTGCCAGCAGCAAAGAATATACTAGCGGGAGGCTCAATGAGCAGTTCTTC	CASSKEYTSGRLNEQFF
TRBV5-4	TRBJ1-4	TRBD1	-	TGTGCCAGCAGCTCGGTTATACGGGACAGGGAGGGAAAACTGTTTTTT	CASSSVIRDREGKLFF
TRBV11-1	TRBJ2-3	-	-	TGTGCCAGCAGCTTAGGTCCATCGGGATGGGGCACAGATACGCAGTATTTT	CASSLGPSGWGTDTQYF
TRBV19	TRBJ2-2	-	-	TGTGCCAGTAGTATTGGGCAGAGGGCCGGGGAGCTGTTTTTT	CASSIGQRAGELFF
TRBV27	TRBJ1-3	-	-	TGTGCCAGCAGTTTATTTGGCGGCTCTGGAAACACCATATATTTT	CASSLFGGSGNTIYF
TRBV7-9	TRBJ1-1	-	-	TGTGCCAGCAGCTCTCGGACAGACGGCCTTAGGGTAGCTTTCTTT	CASSSRTDGLRVAFF
TRBV2	TRBJ2-5	-	few	TGTGCCAGCAGTGAACTGTCAGAGACCCAGTACTTC	CASSELSETQYF
TRBV19	TRBJ1-1	-	-	TGTGCCAGTATCAGGACAGAAATCATGAACACTGAAGCTTTCTTT	CASIRTEIMNTEAFF
TRBV5-1	TRBJ1-1	TRBD1	-	TGCGCCAGCAGCTTGGTTCAGGGGGCGAGAGCTGAAGCTTTCTTT	CASSLVQGARAEAFF
TRBV11-3	TRBJ2-2	TRBD1	-	TGTGCCAGCAGCTTACCCCCGGACAGGGTGAACACCGGGGAGCTGTTTTTT	CASSLPPDRVNTGELFF
TRBV4-2	TRBJ1-5	TRBD1	-	TGTGCCAGCAGTCCCGGGACAGGGACGGATAGCAATCAGCCCCAGCATTTT	CASSPGTGTDSNQPQHF
TRBV10-3	TRBJ2-2	-	few	TGTGCCATCAGACAGGCTGCCAACACCGGGGAGCTGTTTTTT	CAIRQAANTGELFF
TRBV7-9	TRBJ1-1	-	-	TGTGCCAGCAGTCGGCCTGGGGCCACTGAAGCTTTCTTT	CASSRPGATEAFF
TRBV5-6	TRBJ2-5	-	-	TGTGCCAGCAGCTTGGGACTGTACCAAGAGACCCAGTACTTC	CASSLGLYQETQYF
TRBV5-4	TRBJ1-2	TRBD1	-	TGTGCCAGCAGCTGGGACAGGCGTAACTATGGCTACACCTTC	CASSWDRRNYGYTF
TRBV18	TRBJ1-3	-	-	TGTGCCAGCTCACCACCTCCGTCGTTCTCTGGAAACACCATATATTTT	CASSPPPSFSGNTIYF
TRBV30	TRBJ2-7	-	-	TGTGCCTGGAGTGCTATCCACAGGGGAGGCGAGCAGTACTTC	CAWSAIHRGGEQYF
TRBV6-5	TRBJ1-6	TRBD1	-	TGTGCCAGCAGCATGTGGGACAGACCTAATTCACCCCTCCACTTT	CASSMWDRPNSPLHF
TRBV9	TRBJ2-2	TRBD1	-	TGTGCCAGCAGCGTAGTGACAGGGGTAAACACCGGGGAGCTGTTTTTT	CASSVVTGVNTGELFF
TRBV5-1	TRBJ2-1	-	-	TGCGCCAGCAGCTTGTCAGGAAACAATGAGCAGTTCTTC	CASSLSGNNEQFF
TRBV6-5	TRBJ2-7	TRBD2	-	TGTGCCAGCAGTTACTTAACGAGCGGGAGGTACCACGAGCAGTACTTC	CASSYLTSGRYHEQYF
TRBV5-4	TRBJ1-4	TRBD1	-	TGTGCCAGCAGCTTGGGAGGGGGCCGTTGGACTAATGAAAAACTGTTTTTT	CASSLGGGRWTNEKLFF
TRBV5-6	TRBJ2-3	-	-	TGTGCCAGCAGCTTGTTTATGGGGGGGCCCGCAGATACGCAGTATTTT	CASSLFMGGPADTQYF
TRBV19	TRBJ1-1	-	-	TGTGCCAGTAGTATAGACAGGGTGGGTGAAGCTTTCTTT	CASSIDRVGEAFF
TRBV28	TRBJ1-2	-	few	TGTGCCATCCAAAGGGGTAATGGCTACACCTTC	CAIQRGNGYTF
TRBV2	TRBJ2-3	-	-	TGTGCCAGCCGCAGGAGGGTCCGTATGGAGGATACGCAGTATTTT	CASRRRVRMEDTQYF